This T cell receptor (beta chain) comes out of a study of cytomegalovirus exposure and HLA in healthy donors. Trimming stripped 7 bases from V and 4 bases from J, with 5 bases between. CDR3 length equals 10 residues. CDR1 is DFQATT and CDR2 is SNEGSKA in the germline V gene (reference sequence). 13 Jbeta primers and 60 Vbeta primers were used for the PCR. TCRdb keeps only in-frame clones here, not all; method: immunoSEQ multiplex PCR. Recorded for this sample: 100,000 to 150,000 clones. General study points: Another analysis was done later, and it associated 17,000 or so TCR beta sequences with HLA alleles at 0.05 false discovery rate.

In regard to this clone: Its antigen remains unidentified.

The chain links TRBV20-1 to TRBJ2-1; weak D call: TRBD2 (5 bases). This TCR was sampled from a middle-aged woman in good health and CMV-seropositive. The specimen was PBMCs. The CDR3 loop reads CSVAYNEQFF. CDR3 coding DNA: TGCAGTGTAGCGTACAATGAGCAGTTCTTC.